The TCR beta chain under discussion was sequenced for a study of cytomegalovirus exposure and HLA in healthy donors. The study's findings and limits: Listed as cytomegalovirus-associated were 170 or so TCR beta chains.

Use of 60 Vbeta and 13 Jbeta primers characterized the PCR. The table came from immunoSEQ multiplex PCR; TCRdb's copy has only in-frame clones and leaves some out. The sample has 150,000 to 200,000 clones; roughly 80% are singletons. Per germline, CDR1 SGDLS and CDR2 YYNGEE. CDR3 length equals 14 residues. V was pared by 4 bases and J by 0 bases, with 4 bases of the junction left unmatched. A word on this clone: Its target is not known.

The genes are TRBV9 and TRBJ2-7; TRBD2 aligns across 7 bases. The sequencing sample was made of PBMCs. This receptor was obtained from a man younger than 35 in good health and CMV-seropositive. Written as DNA, the CDR3 is TGTGCCAGCAGCAGCGGGACTCACTCCTACGAGCAGTACTTC. This translates into CASSSGTHSYEQYF. The full variable domain, in which reference TRBV9 and TRBJ2-7 provide the parts outside the CDR3, is DSGVTQTPKHLITATGQRVTLRCSPRSGDLSVYWYQQSLDQGLQFLIQYYNGEERAKGNILERFSAQQFPDLHSELNLSSLELGDSALYFCASSSGTHSYEQYFGPGTRLTVT.